The clone carrying this T cell receptor (beta chain) was counted once. Its antigen is unknown. Germline V gives CDR1 LNHDA, CDR2 SQIVND (reference sequence). The CDR3 has 15 residues. Trimming shortened V by 5 bases and J by 0 bases, and 8 bases separated the two germline ends. This record belongs to a study of T cell responses to AZD1222 COVID-19 vaccine. Turning to the study itself: Analysis merged second doses at about 4 or about 12 weeks. Study-wide points: Increased Spike-specific TCR breadth and depth were observed after two AZD1222 doses. Scientists sampled the repertoires only once the peak T cell response had passed. Among those given AZD1222, only five or six were seropositive at baseline.

TCRdb's table, derived via immunoSEQ multiplex PCR, lists solely in-frame clones and lacks some. Altogether about 140,000 clones are present, 88% being singletons, with the ten largest covering 3% to 4.5%. The genes are TRBV19 and TRBJ1-6, with TRBD1 as a possible D gene (5 bases). The sample in question was peripheral blood, obtained on day 0 of AZD1222 vaccination. This TCR was recovered from an adult in good health. This chain's CDR3 is CASSRQNSYNSPLHF. The CDR3 region has the DNA TGTGCCAGTAGTCGACAGAACTCCTATAATTCACCCCTCCACTTT.